One and the same sample provided the 2 T cell receptor beta chains below, sequenced in a study of blood T cells in healthy people across ages. PCR was performed a second time for about 7 to 11 cycles using a sample-barcoded 5' primer and a J-beta primer mix. A single record per CDR3 protein comes from TCRdb applying MiXCR to the 5' RACE reads. Counted here are hundreds of thousands of distinct CDR3 sequences, about 42% occurring once; the ten biggest clones make up 20% to 25%. Material for sequencing was blood. These receptors all stem from a woman aged 60-75 years in good health.

This clonotype was picked up many times. The chain carries TRBV5-1 and TRBJ2-1; the match to TRBD1 covers 9 bases. This CDR3 is 15 amino acids long. V lost 2 bases, J lost 4 bases, and 4 bases stayed unmatched. CDR1 and CDR2 (germline): SGHRS, YFSETQ. CDR3 nucleotide sequence: TGCGCCAGCAGCTTTACAGGGGGCGGATACAATGAGCAGTTCTTC. This sequence encodes CASSFTGGGYNEQFF.

This chain connects TRBV3-1 to TRBJ2-5; either TRBD1 or TRBD2 may supply D (5 bases each). In germline, CDR1 is LGHDT, CDR2 YNNKEL (reference sequence). The CDR3 has 15 residues. V was trimmed by 1 base and J by 5 bases, leaving 14 bases between them. CDR3 DNA sequence: TGTGCCAGCAGCCAAGTTCAGTTAGAGGGGGAGACCCAGTACTTC. It codes for CASSQVQLEGETQYF.